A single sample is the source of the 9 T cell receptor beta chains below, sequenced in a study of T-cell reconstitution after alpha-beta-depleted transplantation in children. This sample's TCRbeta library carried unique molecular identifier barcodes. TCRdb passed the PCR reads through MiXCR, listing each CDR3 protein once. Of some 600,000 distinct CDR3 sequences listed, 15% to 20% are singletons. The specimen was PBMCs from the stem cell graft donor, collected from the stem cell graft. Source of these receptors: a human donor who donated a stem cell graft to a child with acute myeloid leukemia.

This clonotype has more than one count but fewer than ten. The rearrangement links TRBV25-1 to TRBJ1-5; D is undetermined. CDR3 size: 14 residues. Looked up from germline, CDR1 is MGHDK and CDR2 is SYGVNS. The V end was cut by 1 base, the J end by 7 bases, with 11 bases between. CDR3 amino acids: CASSEFGDGQPQHF. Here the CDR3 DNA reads TGTGCCAGCAGTGAATTCGGTGACGGGCAGCCCCAGCATTTT.

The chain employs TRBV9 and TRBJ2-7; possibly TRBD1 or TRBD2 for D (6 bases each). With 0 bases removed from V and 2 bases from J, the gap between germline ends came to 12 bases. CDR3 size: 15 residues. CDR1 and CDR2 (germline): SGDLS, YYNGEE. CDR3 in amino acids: CASSVEGGSPYEQYF. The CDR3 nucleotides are TGTGCCAGCAGCGTAGAGGGGGGATCTCCCTACGAGCAGTACTTC.

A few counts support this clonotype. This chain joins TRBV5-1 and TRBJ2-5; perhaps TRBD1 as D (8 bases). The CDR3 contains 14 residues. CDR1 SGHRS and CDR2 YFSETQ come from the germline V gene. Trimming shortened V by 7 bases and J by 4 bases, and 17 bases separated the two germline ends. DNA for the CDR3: TGCGCCAGCCGAACTACAGGGGGGGCAGAGACCCAGTACTTC. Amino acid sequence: CASRTTGGAETQYF. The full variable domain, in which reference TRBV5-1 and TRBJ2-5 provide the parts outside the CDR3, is KAGVTQTPRYLIKTRGQQVTLSCSPISGHRSVSWYQQTPGQGLQFLFEYFSETQRNKGNFPGRFSGRQFSNSRSEMNVSTLELGDSALYLCASRTTGGAETQYFGPGTRLLVL.

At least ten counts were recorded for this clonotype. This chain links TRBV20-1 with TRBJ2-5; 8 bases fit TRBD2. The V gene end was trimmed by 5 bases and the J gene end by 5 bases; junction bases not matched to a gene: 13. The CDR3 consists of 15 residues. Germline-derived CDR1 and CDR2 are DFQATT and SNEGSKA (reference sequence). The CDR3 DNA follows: TGCAGTGCTCCGGGGACTAGTCTAGCTCGGGAGACCCAGTACTTC. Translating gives CSAPGTSLARETQYF.

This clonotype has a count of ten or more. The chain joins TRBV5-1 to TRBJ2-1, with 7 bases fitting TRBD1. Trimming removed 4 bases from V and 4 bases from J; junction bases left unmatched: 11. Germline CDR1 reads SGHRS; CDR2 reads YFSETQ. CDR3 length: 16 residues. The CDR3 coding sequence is TGCGCCAGCAGCCCGGGCGCAGGGACAGCTTACAATGAGCAGTTCTTC. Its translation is CASSPGAGTAYNEQFF.

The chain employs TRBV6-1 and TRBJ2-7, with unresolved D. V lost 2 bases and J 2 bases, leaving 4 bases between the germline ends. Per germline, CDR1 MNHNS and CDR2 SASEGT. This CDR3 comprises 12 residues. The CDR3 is CASSEYTYEQYV. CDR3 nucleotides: TGTGCCAGCAGTGAATACACCTACGAGCAGTACGTC.

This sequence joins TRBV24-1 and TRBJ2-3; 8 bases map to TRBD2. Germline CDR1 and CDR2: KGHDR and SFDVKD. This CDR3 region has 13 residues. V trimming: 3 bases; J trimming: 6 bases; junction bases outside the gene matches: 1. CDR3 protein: CATSDRGGDTQYF. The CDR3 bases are TGTGCCACCAGTGATCGGGGGGGCGATACGCAGTATTTT.

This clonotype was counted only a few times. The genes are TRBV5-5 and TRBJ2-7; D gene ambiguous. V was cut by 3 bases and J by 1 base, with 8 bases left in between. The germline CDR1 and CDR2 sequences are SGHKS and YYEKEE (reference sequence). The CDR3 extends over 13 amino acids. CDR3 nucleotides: TGTGCCAGCAGCTCTAGTGCTTCCTACGAGCAGTACGTC. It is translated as CASSSSASYEQYV.

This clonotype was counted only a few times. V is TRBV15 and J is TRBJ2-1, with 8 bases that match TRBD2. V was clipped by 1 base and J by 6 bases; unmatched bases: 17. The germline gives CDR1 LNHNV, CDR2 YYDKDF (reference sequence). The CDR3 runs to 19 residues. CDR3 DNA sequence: TGTGCCACCAGCAGAGGGGGCAGCGAGGGCCGGGGGGGCCTCAATGAGCAGTTCTTC. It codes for CATSRGGSEGRGGLNEQFF.